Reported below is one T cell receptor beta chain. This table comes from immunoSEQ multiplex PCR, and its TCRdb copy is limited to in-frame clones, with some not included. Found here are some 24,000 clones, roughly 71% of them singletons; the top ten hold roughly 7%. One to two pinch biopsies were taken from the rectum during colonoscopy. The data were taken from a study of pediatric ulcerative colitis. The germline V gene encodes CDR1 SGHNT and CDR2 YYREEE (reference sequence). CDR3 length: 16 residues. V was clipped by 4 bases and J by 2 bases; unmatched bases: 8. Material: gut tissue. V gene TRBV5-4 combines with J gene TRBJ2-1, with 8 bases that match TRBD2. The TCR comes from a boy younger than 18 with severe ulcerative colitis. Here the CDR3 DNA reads TGTGCCAGCAGCCTAGGACTAGCCGCCGCCTACAATGAGCAGTTCTTC. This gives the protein CASSLGLAAAYNEQFF.